This T cell receptor (beta chain) was sequenced during a study of molecular identifiers for immune sequencing clone quantification. A single record per CDR3 protein comes from TCRdb applying MiXCR to the PCR reads. The sample includes roughly 300,000 distinct CDR3 sequences, under 25% of them seen just once. Per germline, CDR1 LGHNA and CDR2 YSLEER. The CDR3 sequence is 17 residues long. Unmatched junction bases numbered 7, after V lost 3 bases and J lost 0 bases. J is TRBJ2-3 and V is TRBV4-3, with 9 nucleotides matching TRBD2. The TCR was taken from a human donor in good health. Some libraries in this study had Jurkat cell RNA spiked in. The sample consisted of naive CD8+ T cells from blood, with Jurkat cell RNA spiked in. Subset of the sample: FACS-sorted CD8+CD4-CCR7+CD45RA+ naive T cells. The DNA for the CDR3 is TGCGCCAGCAGCCATAGTAGCGGGAGTCTAAGCACAGATACGCAGTATTTT. Encoded protein: CASSHSSGSLSTDTQYF.